This is a list of T cell receptor beta chains from one sample in a study of T cell responses to AZD1222 COVID-19 vaccine. Here immunoSEQ multiplex PCR was the method, and the copy in TCRdb shows in-frame clones only, minus some. The sample includes around 120,000 clones, around 88% of them seen just once. The sequenced sample was peripheral blood, obtained on day 0 of AZD1222 vaccination. These receptors were obtained from an adult in good health. Both conserved end residues are part of each CDR3. A D gene is named only where the DNA matches it firmly. Size is omitted from some rows. Given values are once, few, many or a class for expanded clones.

j_call: TRBJ2-1; d_call: TRBD1; clone_size: .; v_call: TRBV7-9; cdr3_aa: CASSLVGVTGGDEQFF; cdr3_nt: TGTGCCAGCAGCTTAGTAGGTGTGACAGGGGGCGATGAGCAGTTCTTC
j_call: TRBJ2-5; d_call: .; clone_size: .; v_call: TRBV15; cdr3_aa: CATSRDQETLQETQYF; cdr3_nt: TGTGCCACCAGCAGAGATCAAGAGACACTCCAAGAGACCCAGTACTTC
j_call: TRBJ2-5; d_call: TRBD1; clone_size: .; v_call: TRBV7-2; cdr3_aa: CASSLAGGETQYF; cdr3_nt: TGTGCCAGCAGCTTGGCAGGGGGAGAGACCCAGTACTTC
j_call: TRBJ1-1; d_call: TRBD1; clone_size: .; v_call: TRBV29-1; cdr3_aa: CSADRAYSPNTEAFF; cdr3_nt: TGCAGCGCGGACAGGGCCTATAGCCCGAACACTGAAGCTTTCTTT
j_call: TRBJ2-7; d_call: .; clone_size: few; v_call: TRBV7-2; cdr3_aa: CASSGQGLSRGYEQYF; cdr3_nt: TGTGCCAGCAGTGGGCAGGGTTTATCCCGCGGGTACGAGCAGTACTTC
j_call: TRBJ1-1; d_call: .; clone_size: .; v_call: TRBV5-4; cdr3_aa: CASSLGSGAYTEAFF; cdr3_nt: TGTGCCAGCAGCTTAGGTTCAGGAGCGTACACTGAAGCTTTCTTT
j_call: TRBJ2-1; d_call: TRBD2; clone_size: .; v_call: TRBV24-1; cdr3_aa: CATASGGSYNEQFF; cdr3_nt: TGTGCCACCGCAAGCGGGGGGTCCTACAATGAGCAGTTCTTC
j_call: TRBJ2-7; d_call: TRBD2; clone_size: .; v_call: TRBV28; cdr3_aa: CASSLGGVGRFAYF; cdr3_nt: TGTGCCAGCAGTTTAGGGGGGGTTGGGAGGTTTGCGTACTTC
j_call: TRBJ2-3; d_call: TRBD2; clone_size: .; v_call: TRBV5-5; cdr3_aa: CASSLTSGAGIMGQYF; cdr3_nt: TGTGCCAGCAGCCTGACTAGCGGAGCAGGCATTATGGGGCAGTATTTT
j_call: TRBJ1-1; d_call: .; clone_size: .; v_call: TRBV5-4; cdr3_aa: CASSVDRNTEAFF; cdr3_nt: TGTGCCAGCAGCGTGGACAGGAACACTGAAGCTTTCTTT
j_call: TRBJ2-1; d_call: .; clone_size: .; v_call: TRBV5-1; cdr3_aa: CASSSIGNEQFF; cdr3_nt: TGCGCCAGCAGCAGTATTGGCAATGAGCAGTTCTTC
j_call: TRBJ1-6; d_call: .; clone_size: once; v_call: TRBV18; cdr3_aa: CASSPPNGVSNSPLHF; cdr3_nt: TGTGCCAGCTCACCACCGAATGGGGTATCTAATTCACCCCTCCACTTT